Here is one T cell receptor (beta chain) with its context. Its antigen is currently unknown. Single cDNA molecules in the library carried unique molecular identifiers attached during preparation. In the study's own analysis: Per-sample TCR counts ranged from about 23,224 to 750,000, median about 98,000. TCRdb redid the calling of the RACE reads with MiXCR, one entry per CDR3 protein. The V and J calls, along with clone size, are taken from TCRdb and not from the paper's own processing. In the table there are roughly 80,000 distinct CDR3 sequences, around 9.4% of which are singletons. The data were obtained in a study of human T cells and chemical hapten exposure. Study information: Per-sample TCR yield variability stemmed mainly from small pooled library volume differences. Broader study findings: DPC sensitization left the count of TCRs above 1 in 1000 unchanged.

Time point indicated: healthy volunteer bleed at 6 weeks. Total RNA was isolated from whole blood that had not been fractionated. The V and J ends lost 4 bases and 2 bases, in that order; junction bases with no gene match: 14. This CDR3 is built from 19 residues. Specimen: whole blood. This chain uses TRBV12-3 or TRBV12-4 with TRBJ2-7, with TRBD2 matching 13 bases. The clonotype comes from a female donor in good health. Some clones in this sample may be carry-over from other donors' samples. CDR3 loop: CASSSLGWVGLAGTYEQYF. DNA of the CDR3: TGTGCCAGCAGTTCACTTGGGTGGGTGGGACTAGCGGGGACCTACGAGCAGTACTTC.